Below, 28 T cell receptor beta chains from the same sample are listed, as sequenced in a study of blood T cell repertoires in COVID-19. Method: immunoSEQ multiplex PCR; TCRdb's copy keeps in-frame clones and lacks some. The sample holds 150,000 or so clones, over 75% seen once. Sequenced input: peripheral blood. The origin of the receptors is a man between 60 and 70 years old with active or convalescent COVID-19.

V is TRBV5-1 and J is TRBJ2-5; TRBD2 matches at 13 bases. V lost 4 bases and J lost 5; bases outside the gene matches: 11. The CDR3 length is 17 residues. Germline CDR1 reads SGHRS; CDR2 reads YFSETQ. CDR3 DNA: TGCGCCAGCAGCCCCGGACTAGCGGGGGCTCTACTCGAGACCCAGTACTTC. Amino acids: CASSPGLAGALLETQYF.

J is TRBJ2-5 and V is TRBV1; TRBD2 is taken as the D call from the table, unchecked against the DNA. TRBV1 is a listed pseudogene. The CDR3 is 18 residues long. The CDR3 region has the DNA TGCACCAGCAGCCAAGATCGGCCAGCGGTGGGATGGCAAGAGACCCAGTACTTC. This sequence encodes CTSSQDRPAVGWQETQYF.

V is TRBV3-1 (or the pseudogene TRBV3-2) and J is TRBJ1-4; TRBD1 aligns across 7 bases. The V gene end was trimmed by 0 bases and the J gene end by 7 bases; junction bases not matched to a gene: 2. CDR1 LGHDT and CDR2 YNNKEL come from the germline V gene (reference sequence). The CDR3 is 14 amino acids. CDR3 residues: CASSQEGGSEKLFF. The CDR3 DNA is TGTGCCAGCAGCCAAGAAGGGGGCAGTGAAAAACTGTTTTTT.

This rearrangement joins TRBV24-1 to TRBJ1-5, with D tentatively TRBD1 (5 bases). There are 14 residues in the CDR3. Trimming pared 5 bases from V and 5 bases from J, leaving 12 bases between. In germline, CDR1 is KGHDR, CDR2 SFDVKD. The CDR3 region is CATSAQGRDQPQHF. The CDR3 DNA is TGTGCCACCAGTGCGCAGGGCAGGGATCAGCCCCAGCATTTT.

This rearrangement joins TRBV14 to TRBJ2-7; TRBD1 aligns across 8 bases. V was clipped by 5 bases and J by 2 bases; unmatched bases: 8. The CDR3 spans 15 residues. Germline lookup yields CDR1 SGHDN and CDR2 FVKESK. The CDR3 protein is CASSKRTGKAYEQYF. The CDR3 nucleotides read TGTGCCAGCAGCAAAAGGACAGGGAAAGCCTACGAGCAGTACTTC.

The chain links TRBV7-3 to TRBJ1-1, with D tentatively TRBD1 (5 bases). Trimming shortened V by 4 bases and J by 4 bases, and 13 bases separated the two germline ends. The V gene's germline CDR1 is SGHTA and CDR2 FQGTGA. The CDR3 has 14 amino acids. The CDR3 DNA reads TGTGCCAGCAGCTACGGACACTCGGGCACTGAAGCTTTCTTT. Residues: CASSYGHSGTEAFF.

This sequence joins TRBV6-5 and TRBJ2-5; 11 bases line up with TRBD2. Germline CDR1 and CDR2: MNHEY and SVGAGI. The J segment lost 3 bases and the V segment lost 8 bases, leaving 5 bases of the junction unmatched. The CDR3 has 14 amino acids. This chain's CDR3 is CASHTSGREETQYF. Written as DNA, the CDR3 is TGTGCCAGCCACACTAGCGGGAGAGAAGAGACCCAGTACTTC.

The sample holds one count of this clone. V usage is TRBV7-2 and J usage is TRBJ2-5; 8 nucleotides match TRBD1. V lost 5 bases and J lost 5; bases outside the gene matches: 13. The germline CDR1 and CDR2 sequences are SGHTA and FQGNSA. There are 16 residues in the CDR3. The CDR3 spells CASSLIPGGVGETQYF. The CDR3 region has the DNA TGTGCCAGCAGCCTGATCCCAGGGGGCGTAGGGGAGACCCAGTACTTC.

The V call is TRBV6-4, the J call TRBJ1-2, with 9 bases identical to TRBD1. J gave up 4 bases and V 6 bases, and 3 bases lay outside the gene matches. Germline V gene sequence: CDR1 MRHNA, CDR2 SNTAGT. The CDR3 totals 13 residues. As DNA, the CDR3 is TGTGCCAGCAGGGGACAGGGAGGCTATGGCTACACCTTC. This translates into CASRGQGGYGYTF.

The DNA for the CDR3 is TGTGCCAGCAGTTTAGTGGCGGGCCACGAGCAGTACTTC. Amino acid sequence: CASSLVAGHEQYF. The chain combines TRBV12-3 or TRBV12-4 with TRBJ2-7; D is possibly TRBD2 (5 bases). This CDR3 has 13 amino acids. Between the trimmed V and J ends, which lost 1 base and 5 bases, there was a span of 9 bases.

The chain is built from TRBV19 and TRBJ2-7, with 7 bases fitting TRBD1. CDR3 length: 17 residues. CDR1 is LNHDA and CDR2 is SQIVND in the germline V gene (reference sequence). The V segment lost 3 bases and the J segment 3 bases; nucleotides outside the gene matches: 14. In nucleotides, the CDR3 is TGTGCCAGTAGTATCCGGACAGGACTCCCCCCTGGCTACGAGCAGTACTTC. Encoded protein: CASSIRTGLPPGYEQYF.

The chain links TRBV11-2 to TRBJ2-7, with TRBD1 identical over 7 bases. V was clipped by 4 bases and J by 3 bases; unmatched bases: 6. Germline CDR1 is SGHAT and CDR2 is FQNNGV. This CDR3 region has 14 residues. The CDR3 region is CASSYLDRSYEQYF. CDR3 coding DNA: TGTGCCAGCAGCTATCTGGACAGGAGCTACGAGCAGTACTTC. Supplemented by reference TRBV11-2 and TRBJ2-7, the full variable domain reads EAGVAQSPRYKIIEKRQSVAFWCNPISGHATLYWYQQILGQGPKLLIQFQNNGVVDDSQLPKDRFSAERLKGVDSTLKIQPAKLEDSAVYLCASSYLDRSYEQYFGPGTRLTVT.

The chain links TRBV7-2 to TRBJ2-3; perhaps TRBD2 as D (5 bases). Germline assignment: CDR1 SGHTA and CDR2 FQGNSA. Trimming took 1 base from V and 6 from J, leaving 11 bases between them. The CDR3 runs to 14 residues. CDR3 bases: TGTGCCAGCAGCTTAGGGACTTCGGTGGATACGCAGTATTTT. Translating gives CASSLGTSVDTQYF.

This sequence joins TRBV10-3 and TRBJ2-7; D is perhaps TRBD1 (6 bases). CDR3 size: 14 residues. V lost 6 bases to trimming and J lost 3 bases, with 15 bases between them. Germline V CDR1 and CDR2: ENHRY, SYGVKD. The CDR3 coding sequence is TGTGCCATCAGCTCGGACAGCTCAGACTACGAGCAGTACTTC. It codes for CAISSDSSDYEQYF.

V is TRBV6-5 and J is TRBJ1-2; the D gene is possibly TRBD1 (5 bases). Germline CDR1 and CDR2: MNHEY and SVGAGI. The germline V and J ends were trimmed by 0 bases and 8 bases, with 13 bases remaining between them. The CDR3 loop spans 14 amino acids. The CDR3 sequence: CASSYSNGAGGYTF. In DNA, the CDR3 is TGTGCCAGCAGTTACTCGAATGGGGCTGGAGGCTACACCTTC.

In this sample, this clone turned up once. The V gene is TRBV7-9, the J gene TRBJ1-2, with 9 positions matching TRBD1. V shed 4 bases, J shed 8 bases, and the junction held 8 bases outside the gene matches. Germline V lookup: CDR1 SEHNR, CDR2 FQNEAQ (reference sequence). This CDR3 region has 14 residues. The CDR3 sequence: CASSYLQGASGYTF. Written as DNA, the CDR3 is TGTGCCAGCAGCTACTTACAGGGGGCCTCGGGCTACACCTTC.

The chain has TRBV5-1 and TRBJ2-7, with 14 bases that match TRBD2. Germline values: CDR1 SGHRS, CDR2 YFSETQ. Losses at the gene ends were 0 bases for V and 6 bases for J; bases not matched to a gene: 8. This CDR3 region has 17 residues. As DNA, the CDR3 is TGCGCCAGCAGCTTGGCCGGACTAGCGGGAGGAATGGCCGAGCAGTACTTC. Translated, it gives CASSLAGLAGGMAEQYF.

CDR3 amino acids: CASSEGGTDTQYF. Here the CDR3 DNA reads TGTGCCAGCAGTGAGGGGGGGACAGATACGCAGTATTTT. The rearrangement joins TRBV6-1 to TRBJ2-3, with TRBD2 matching 7 bases. CDR1 and CDR2 from the germline V gene are MNHNS and SASEGT. Germline trimming cut 3 bases from V and 3 bases from J; bases unmatched to any gene: 0. The CDR3 consists of 13 residues.

The CDR3 spells CASSETGWGPREAFF. CDR3 nucleotide sequence: TGCGCCAGCAGCGAGACAGGGTGGGGGCCTCGCGAAGCTTTCTTT. V gene TRBV5-1 combines with J gene TRBJ1-1; 7 bases line up with TRBD1. The V and J ends lost 4 bases and 8 bases, in that order; junction bases with no gene match: 14. The CDR3 consists of 15 residues. Looked up from germline, CDR1 is SGHRS and CDR2 is YFSETQ.

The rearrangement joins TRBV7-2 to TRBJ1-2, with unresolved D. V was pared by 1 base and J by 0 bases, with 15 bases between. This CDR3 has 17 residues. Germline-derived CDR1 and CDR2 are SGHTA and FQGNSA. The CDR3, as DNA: TGTGCCAGCAGCTTAGGACGTTGGGCAGTATCTAACTATGGCTACACCTTC. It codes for CASSLGRWAVSNYGYTF.

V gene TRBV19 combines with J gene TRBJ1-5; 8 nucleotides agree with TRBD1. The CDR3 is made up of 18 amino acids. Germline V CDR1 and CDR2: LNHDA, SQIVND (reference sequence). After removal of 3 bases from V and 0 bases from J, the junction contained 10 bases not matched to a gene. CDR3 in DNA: TGTGCCAGTAGTATCCGGGACAGGAACAAATATAGCAATCAGCCCCAGCATTTT. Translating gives CASSIRDRNKYSNQPQHF.

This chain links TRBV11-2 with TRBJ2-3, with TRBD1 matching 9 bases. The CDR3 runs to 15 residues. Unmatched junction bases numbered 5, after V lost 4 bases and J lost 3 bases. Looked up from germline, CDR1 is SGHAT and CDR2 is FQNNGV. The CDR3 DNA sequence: TGTGCCAGCAGCTCTACAGGGGGCTGGACAGATACGCAGTATTTT. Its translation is CASSSTGGWTDTQYF.

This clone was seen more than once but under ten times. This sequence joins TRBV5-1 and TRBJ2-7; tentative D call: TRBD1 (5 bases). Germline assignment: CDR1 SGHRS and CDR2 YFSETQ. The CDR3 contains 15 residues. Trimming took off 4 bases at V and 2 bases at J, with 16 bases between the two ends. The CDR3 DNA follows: TGCGCCAGCAGCCCCACGGACACGTTAGCCTACGAGCAGTACTTC. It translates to CASSPTDTLAYEQYF.

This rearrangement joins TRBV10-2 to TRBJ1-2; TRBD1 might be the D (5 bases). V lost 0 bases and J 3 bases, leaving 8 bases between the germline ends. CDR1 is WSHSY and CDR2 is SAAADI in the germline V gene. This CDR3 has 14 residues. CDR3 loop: CASSESTAYYGYTF. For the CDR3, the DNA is TGCGCCAGCAGTGAGTCGACAGCCTACTATGGCTACACCTTC.

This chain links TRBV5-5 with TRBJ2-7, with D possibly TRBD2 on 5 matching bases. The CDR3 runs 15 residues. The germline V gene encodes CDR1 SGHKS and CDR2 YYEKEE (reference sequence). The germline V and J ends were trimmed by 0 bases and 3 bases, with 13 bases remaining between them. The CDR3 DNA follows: TGTGCCAGCAGCTTGGCTTGGGGAGCAGACTACGAGCAGTACTTC. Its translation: CASSLAWGADYEQYF.

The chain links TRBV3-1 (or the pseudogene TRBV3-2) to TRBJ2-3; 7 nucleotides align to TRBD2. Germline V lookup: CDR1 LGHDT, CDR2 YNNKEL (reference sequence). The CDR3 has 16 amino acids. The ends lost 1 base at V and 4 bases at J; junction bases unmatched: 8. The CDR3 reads CASSQVGGGSADTQYF. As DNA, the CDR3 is TGTGCCAGCAGCCAAGTAGGCGGGGGTAGTGCAGATACGCAGTATTTT.

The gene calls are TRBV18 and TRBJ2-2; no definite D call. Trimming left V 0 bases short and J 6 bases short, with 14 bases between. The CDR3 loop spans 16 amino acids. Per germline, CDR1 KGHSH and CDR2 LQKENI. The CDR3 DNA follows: TGTGCCAGCTCACCACCGGGCCGTTCCTCGGCCGGGGAGCTGTTTTTT. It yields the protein CASSPPGRSSAGELFF.

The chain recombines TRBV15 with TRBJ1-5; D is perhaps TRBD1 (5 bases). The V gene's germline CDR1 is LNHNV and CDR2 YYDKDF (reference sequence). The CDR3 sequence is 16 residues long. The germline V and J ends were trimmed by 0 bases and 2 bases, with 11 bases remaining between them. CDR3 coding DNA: TGTGCCACCAGCAGAGAGGGGGGTGGGGGCAATCAGCCCCAGCATTTT. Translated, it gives CATSREGGGGNQPQHF.